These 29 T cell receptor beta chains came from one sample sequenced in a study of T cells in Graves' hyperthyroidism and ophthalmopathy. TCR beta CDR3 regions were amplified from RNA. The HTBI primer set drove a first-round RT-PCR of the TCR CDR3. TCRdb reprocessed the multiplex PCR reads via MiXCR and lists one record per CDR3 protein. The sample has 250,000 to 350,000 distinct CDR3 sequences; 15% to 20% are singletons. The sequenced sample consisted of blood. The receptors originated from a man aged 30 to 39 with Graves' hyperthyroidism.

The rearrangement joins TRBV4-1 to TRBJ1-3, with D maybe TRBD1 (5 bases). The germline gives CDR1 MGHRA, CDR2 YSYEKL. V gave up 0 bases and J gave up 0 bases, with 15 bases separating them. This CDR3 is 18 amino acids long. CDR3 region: CASSQDGSGTASGNTIYF. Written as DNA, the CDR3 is TGCGCCAGCAGCCAAGATGGGTCAGGGACTGCCTCTGGAAACACCATATATTTT.

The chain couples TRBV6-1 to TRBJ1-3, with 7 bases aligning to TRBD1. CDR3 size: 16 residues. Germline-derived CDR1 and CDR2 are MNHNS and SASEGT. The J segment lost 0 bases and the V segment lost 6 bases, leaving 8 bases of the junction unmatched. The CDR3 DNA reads TGTGCCAGCAGAGGGGACAGCCTATTCTCTGGAAACACCATATATTTT. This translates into CASRGDSLFSGNTIYF.

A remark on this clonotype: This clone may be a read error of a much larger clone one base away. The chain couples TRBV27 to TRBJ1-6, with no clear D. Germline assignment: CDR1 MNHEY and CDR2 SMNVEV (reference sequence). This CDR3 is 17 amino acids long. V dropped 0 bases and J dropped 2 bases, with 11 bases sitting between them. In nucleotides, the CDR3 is TGTGCCAGCAGTTTATCACTGCCGGTCCCCTATAATTCACCCCTCCACTTT. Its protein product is CASSLSLPVPYNSPLHF.

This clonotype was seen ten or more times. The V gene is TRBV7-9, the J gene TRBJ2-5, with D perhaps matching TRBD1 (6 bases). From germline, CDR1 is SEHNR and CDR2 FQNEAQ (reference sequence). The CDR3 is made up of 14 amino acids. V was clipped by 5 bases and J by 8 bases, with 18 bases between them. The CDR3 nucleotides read TGTGCCAGCAGCCCCCCAGGGGCAGGGGTAACCCAGTACTTC. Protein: CASSPPGAGVTQYF.

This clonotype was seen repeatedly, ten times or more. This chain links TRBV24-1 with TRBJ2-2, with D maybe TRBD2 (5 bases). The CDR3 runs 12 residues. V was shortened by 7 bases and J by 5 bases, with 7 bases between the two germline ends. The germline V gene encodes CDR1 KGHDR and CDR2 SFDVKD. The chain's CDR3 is CATRGSTGELFF. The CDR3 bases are TGTGCCACCAGAGGGAGTACCGGGGAGCTGTTTTTT.

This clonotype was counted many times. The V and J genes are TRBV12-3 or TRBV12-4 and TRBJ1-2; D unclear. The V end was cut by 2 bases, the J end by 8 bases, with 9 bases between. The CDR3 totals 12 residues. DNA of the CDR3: TGTGCCAGCAGTTTACCGGGAACGGGCTACACCTTC. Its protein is CASSLPGTGYTF.

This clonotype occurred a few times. Here the CDR3 reads CASSRHLMNTEAFF. CDR3 sequence (DNA): TGTGCCAGCAGCCGACACCTCATGAACACTGAAGCTTTCTTT. This sequence joins TRBV6-2 or TRBV6-3 and TRBJ1-1, with unresolved D. Per the germline V gene, CDR1 is MNHEY and CDR2 is SVGEGT. The CDR3 consists of 14 residues. V lost 6 bases, J lost 0 bases, and 11 bases lay in between.

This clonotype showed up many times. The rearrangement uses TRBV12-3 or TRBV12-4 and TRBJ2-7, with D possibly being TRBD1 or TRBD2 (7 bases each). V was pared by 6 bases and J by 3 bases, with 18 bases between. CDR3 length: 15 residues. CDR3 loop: CASSPQGGGVYEQYF. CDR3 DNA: TGTGCCAGCAGCCCTCAGGGGGGGGGCGTCTACGAGCAGTACTTC.

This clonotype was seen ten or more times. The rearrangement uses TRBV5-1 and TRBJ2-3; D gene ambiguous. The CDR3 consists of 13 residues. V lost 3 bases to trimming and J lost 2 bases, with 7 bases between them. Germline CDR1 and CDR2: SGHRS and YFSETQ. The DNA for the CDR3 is TGCGCCAGCAGCTCCTTACCCACAGATACGCAGTATTTT. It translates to CASSSLPTDTQYF. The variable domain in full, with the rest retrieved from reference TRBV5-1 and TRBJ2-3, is KAGVTQTPRYLIKTRGQQVTLSCSPISGHRSVSWYQQTPGQGLQFLFEYFSETQRNKGNFPGRFSGRQFSNSRSEMNVSTLELGDSALYLCASSSLPTDTQYFGPGTRLTVL.

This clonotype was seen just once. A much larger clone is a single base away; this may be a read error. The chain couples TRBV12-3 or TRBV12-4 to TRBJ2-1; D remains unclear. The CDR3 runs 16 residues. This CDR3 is CAGSSHFKSSYNEQFF. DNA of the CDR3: TGTGCCGGCAGTTCACACTTCAAGAGCTCCTACAATGAGCAGTTCTTC.

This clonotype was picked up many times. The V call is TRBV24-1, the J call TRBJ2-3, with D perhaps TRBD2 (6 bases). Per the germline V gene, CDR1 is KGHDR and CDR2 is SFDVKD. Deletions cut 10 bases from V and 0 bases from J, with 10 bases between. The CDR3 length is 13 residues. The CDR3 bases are TGTGCCACGGCGGGGTCTAGCACAGATACGCAGTATTTT. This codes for CATAGSSTDTQYF.

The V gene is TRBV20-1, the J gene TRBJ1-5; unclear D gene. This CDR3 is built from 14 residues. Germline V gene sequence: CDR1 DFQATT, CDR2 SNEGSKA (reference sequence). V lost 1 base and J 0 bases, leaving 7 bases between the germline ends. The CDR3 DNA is TGCAGTGCTAGAGCCCCAGGTAGCAATCAGCCCCAGCATTTT. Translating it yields CSARAPGSNQPQHF.

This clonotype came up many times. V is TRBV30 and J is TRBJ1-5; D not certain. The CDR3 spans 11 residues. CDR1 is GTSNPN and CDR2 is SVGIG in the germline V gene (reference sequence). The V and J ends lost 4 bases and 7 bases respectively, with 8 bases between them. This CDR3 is CAWIGGQPQHF. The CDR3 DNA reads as TGTGCCTGGATAGGTGGGCAGCCCCAGCATTTT.

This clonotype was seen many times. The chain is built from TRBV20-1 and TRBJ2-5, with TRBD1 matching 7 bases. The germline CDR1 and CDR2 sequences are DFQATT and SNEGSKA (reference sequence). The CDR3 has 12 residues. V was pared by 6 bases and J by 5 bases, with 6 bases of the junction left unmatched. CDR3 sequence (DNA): TGCAGTGCCCAGGGGGAGTTGGAGACCCAGTACTTC. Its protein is CSAQGELETQYF.

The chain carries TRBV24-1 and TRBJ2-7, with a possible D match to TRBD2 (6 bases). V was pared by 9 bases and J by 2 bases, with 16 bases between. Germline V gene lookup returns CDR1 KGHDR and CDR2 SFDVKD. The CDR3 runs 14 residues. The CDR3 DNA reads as TGTGCCACCGCCTCCGACGGGAGCCCCTACGAGCAGTACTTC. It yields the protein CATASDGSPYEQYF.

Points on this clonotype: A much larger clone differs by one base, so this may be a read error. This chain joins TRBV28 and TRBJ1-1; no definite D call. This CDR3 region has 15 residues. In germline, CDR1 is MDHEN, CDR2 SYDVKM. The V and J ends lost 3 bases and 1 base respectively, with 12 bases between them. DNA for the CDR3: TGTGCCAGCAGTTTCGGCGGCATCTGGAACACTGAAGCTTTCTTT. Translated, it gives CASSFGGIWNTEAFF.

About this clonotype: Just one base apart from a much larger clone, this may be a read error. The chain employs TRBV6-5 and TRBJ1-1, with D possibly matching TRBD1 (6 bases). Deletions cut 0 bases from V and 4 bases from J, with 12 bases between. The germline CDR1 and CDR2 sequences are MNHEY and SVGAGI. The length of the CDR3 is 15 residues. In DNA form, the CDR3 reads TGTGCCAGCAGTTACTCGGGGGGCCGGGGCACTGAAGCTTTCTTT. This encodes CASSYSGGRGTEAFF.

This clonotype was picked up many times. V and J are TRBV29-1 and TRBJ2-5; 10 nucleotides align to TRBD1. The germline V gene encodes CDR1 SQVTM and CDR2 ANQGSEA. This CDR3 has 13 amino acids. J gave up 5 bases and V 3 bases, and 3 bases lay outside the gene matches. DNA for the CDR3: TGCAGCGTTGACGGGACAGGGGACGAGACCCAGTACTTC. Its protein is CSVDGTGDETQYF.

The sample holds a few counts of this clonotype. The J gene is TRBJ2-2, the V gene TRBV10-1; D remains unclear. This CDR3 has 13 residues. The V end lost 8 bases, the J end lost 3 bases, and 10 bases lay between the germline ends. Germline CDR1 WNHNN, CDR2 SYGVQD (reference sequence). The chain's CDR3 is CASQPGDTGELFF. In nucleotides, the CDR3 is TGCGCCAGCCAACCCGGAGACACCGGGGAGCTGTTTTTT.

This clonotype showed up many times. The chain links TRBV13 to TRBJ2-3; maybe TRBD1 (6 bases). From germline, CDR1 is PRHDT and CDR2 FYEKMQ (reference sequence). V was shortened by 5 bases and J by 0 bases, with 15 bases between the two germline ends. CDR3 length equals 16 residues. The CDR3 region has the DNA TGTGCCAGCAGCCCGGAAACGAGGGGGAGCACAGATACGCAGTATTTT. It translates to CASSPETRGSTDTQYF.

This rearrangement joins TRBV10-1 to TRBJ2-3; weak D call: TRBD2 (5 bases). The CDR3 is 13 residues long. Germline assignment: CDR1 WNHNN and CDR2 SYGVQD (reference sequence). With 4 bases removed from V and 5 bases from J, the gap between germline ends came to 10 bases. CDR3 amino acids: CASSVGMGDTQYF. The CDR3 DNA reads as TGCGCCAGCAGTGTCGGGATGGGAGATACGCAGTATTTT.

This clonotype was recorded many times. The CDR3 sequence: CASSQPDRGDNEQFF. CDR3 in DNA: TGTGCCAGCAGCCAACCGGACAGGGGAGACAATGAGCAGTTCTTC. The genes are TRBV3-1 and TRBJ2-1; 9 bases are a match to TRBD1. The CDR3 is 15 amino acids. The V segment lost 2 bases and the J segment 5 bases; nucleotides outside the gene matches: 4. Per germline, CDR1 LGHDT and CDR2 YNNKEL (reference sequence).

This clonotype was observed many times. The CDR3, as DNA: TGTGCCAGCAGCCCTAGAGGAGTGAACACTGAAGCTTTCTTT. This encodes CASSPRGVNTEAFF. This chain joins TRBV28 and TRBJ1-1; D remains ambiguous. CDR3 length: 14 residues. CDR1 is MDHEN, CDR2 SYDVKM, per germline. V lost 6 bases, J lost 0 bases, and 11 bases lay in between.

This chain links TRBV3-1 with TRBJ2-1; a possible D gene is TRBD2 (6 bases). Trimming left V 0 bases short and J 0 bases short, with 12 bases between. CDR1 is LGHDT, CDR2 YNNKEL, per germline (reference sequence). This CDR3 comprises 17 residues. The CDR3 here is CASSQEGRGISYNEQFF. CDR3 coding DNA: TGTGCCAGCAGCCAAGAGGGTCGCGGGATCTCCTACAATGAGCAGTTCTTC.

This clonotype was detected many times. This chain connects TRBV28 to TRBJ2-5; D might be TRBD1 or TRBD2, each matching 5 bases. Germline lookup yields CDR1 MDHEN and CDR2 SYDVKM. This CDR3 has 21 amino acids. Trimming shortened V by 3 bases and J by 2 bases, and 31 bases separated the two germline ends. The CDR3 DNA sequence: TGTGCCAGCAGTTTTAGTGTGGGAGTGGGGGTGGCCCCGGACAAACAAGAGACCCAGTACTTC. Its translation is CASSFSVGVGVAPDKQETQYF.

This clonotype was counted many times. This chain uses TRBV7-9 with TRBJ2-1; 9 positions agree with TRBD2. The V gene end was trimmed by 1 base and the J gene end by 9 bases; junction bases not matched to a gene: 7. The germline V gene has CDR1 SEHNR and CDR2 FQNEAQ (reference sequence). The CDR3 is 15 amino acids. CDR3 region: CASSLVSGRGGEQFF. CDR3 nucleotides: TGTGCCAGCAGCTTAGTTAGCGGGAGAGGGGGTGAGCAGTTCTTC.

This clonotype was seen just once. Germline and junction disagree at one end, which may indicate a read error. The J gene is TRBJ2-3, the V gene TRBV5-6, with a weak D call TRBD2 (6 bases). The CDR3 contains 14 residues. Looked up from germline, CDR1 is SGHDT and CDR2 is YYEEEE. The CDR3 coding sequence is TGTGCCAGCAGCTTTATAAGCGGGCCAGATACGCTGTATTTT. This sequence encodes CASSFISGPDTLYF.

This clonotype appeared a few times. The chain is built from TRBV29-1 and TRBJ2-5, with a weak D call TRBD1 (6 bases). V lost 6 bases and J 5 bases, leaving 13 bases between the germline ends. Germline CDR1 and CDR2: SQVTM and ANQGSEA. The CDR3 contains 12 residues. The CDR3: CSVGQRRETQYF. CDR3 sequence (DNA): TGCAGCGTAGGACAGCGGAGGGAGACCCAGTACTTC.

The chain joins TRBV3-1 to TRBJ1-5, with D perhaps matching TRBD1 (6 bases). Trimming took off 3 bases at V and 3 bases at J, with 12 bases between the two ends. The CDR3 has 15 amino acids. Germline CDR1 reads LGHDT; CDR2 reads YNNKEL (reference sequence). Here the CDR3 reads CASSQQGLVNQPQHF. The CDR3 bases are TGTGCCAGCAGCCAGCAGGGGTTGGTCAATCAGCCCCAGCATTTT.